This T cell receptor beta chain was documented in a study of cytomegalovirus exposure and HLA in healthy donors. PCR amplification relied on 60 Vbeta primers (plus 13 Jbeta primers). The table came from immunoSEQ multiplex PCR; TCRdb's copy has only in-frame clones and leaves some out. The sample yields 90,000 to 130,000 clones, about 70% seen once. Germline V gives CDR1 SGHTA, CDR2 FQGNSA. J gave up 5 bases and V 5 bases, and 6 bases lay outside the gene matches. The CDR3 length is 14 residues. Sequenced: PBMCs. The TCR was taken from a man aged 25 to 40 in good health and CMV-seropositive. The chain combines TRBV7-2 with TRBJ2-3; TRBD2 matches 8 bases. The DNA of the CDR3 is TGTGCCAGCAGCCCCCTCCGGGGGGGAGATACGCAGTATTTT. This encodes CASSPLRGGDTQYF.